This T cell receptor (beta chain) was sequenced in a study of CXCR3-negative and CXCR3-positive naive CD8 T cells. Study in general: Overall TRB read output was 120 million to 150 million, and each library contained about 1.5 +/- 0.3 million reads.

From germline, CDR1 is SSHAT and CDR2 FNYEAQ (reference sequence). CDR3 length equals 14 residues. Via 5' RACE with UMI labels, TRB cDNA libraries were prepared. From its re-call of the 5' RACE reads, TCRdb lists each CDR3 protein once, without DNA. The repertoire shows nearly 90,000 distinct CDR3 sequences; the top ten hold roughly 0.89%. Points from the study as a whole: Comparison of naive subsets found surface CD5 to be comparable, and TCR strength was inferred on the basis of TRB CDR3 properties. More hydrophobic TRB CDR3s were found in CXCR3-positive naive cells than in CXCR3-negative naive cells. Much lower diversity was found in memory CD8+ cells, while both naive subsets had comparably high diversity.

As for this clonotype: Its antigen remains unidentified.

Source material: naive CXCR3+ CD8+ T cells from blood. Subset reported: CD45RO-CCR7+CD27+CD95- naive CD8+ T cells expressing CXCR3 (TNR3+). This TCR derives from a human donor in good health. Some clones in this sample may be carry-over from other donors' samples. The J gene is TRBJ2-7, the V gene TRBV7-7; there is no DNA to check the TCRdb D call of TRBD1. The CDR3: CASSQGDRSYEQYF. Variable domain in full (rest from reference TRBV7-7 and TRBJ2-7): GAGVSQSPRYKVTKRGQDVTLRCDPISSHATLYWYQQALGQGPEFLTYFNYEAQPDKSGLPSDRFSAERPEGSISTLTIQRTEQRDSAMYRCASSQGDRSYEQYFGPGTRLTVT.